A single sample gave rise to the 2 T cell receptor beta chains below, sequenced in a study of cytomegalovirus exposure and HLA in healthy donors (dated by TCRdb to about 2017). Libraries were built with the immunoSEQ multiplex PCR assay. For the multiplex PCR, a mixture combining 60 forward primers for TCR Vbeta segments and 13 reverse primers for TCR Jbeta segments was used. TCRdb's version of the immuneACCESS table is confined to in-frame rearrangements and falls short of the full clone set. An unresolved V gene accounts for under half of the shortfall where checked; the remainder is of unknown origin. This sample gives 100,000 to 150,000 clones in total; around three quarters of them show up just once. Less than 3.5% of the sample is held by the ten biggest clonotypes. Specimen: PBMCs. The receptors were sampled from a woman in her 40s in good health and CMV-seropositive.

This chain connects TRBV9 to TRBJ1-1; maybe TRBD1 (5 bases). With 4 bases removed from V and 5 bases from J, the gap between germline ends came to 18 bases. The CDR3 is made up of 15 amino acids. Germline values: CDR1 SGDLS, CDR2 YYNGEE. In nucleotides, the CDR3 is TGTGCCAGCAGCCCCAGGGAAACCCCTCGGACTGAAGCTTTCTTT. The encoded protein is CASSPRETPRTEAFF.

As to this clone: The same CDR3 also results from other DNA sequences found in this sample. The chain employs TRBV30 and TRBJ1-1; 7 bases map to TRBD1. Per germline, CDR1 GTSNPN and CDR2 SVGIG (reference sequence). The CDR3 is made up of 13 amino acids. V trimming: 5 bases; J trimming: 0 bases; junction bases outside the gene matches: 3. CDR3 sequence (DNA): TGTGCCTGGGTGACAGGGCTGAACACTGAAGCTTTCTTT. Translated, it gives CAWVTGLNTEAFF.